The 10 T cell receptor beta chains reported below all come from one sample, sequenced in a study of identical twins. One entry per CDR3 protein results from TCRdb running MiXCR on the 5' RACE reads. The table has 210,000 or so distinct CDR3 sequences, 15% to 20% seen once. This sample was shared with a second study, whose subject was T cells expressing NK-cell markers.

Sequenced sample: CD8+ T cells sorted from blood. These receptors were taken from a woman between 18 and 29 years old in good health.

The chain joins TRBV11-2 to TRBJ2-1; the D gene is possibly TRBD2 (6 bases). This CDR3 is 17 amino acids long. From germline, CDR1 is SGHAT and CDR2 FQNNGV. V was trimmed by 1 base and J by 0 bases, leaving 13 bases between them. The CDR3: CASSLAFGGSSYNEQFF. In DNA, the CDR3 is TGTGCCAGCAGCTTAGCTTTCGGGGGAAGCTCCTACAATGAGCAGTTCTTC.

This clonotype was picked up a small number of times. The chain has TRBV27 and TRBJ2-1, with D unclear. Trimming removed 3 bases at V and 10 bases at J, with 7 bases between. This CDR3 is 11 amino acids long. The germline V gene has CDR1 MNHEY and CDR2 SMNVEV (reference sequence). This CDR3 reads CASSFFGEQFF. In DNA form, the CDR3 reads TGTGCCAGCAGTTTTTTTGGGGAGCAGTTCTTC.

The V gene is TRBV14, the J gene TRBJ2-1; TRBD2 is a possible D gene (6 bases). Germline V gene sequence: CDR1 SGHDN, CDR2 FVKESK. Trimming removed 0 bases from V and 4 bases from J, with 13 bases in between. The CDR3 is 16 residues long. The CDR3 nucleotides read TGTGCCAGCAGCCAAGATCGGGACTCCTTATACAATGAGCAGTTCTTC. Encoded protein: CASSQDRDSLYNEQFF.

In its sample, this clonotype was seen a few times. The chain carries TRBV4-1 and TRBJ2-5; D is possibly TRBD2 (5 bases). Trimming left V 1 base short and J 0 bases short, with 9 bases between. The CDR3 extends over 15 amino acids. Germline lookup yields CDR1 MGHRA and CDR2 YSYEKL. CDR3 bases: TGCGCCAGCAGCCAAGTACCGGGGTACCAAGAGACCCAGTACTTC. Translated, it gives CASSQVPGYQETQYF.

This clonotype has more than one count but fewer than ten. The CDR3 protein is CASSPGGASYNEQFF. The CDR3 region has the DNA TGTGCCAGCAGCCCCGGGGGAGCATCCTACAATGAGCAGTTCTTC. This chain joins TRBV7-9 and TRBJ2-1, with D possibly TRBD2 on 6 matching bases. The germline V and J ends were trimmed by 5 bases and 1 base, with 12 bases remaining between them. Germline CDR1 SEHNR, CDR2 FQNEAQ (reference sequence). CDR3 length: 15 residues.

This sequence joins TRBV5-1 and TRBJ2-5; the match to TRBD1 covers 7 bases. Germline assignment: CDR1 SGHRS and CDR2 YFSETQ. The junction had 9 bases not matched to a gene; V was cut back by 3 bases and J by 4 bases. CDR3 size: 15 residues. In DNA, the CDR3 is TGCGCCAGCAGCTCGGGACAGACCCCGGGAGAGACCCAGTACTTC. It is translated as CASSSGQTPGETQYF. Full variable domain (missing parts from reference TRBV5-1 and TRBJ2-5): KAGVTQTPRYLIKTRGQQVTLSCSPISGHRSVSWYQQTPGQGLQFLFEYFSETQRNKGNFPGRFSGRQFSNSRSEMNVSTLELGDSALYLCASSSGQTPGETQYFGPGTRLLVL.

This clonotype has a handful of counts. The chain couples TRBV12-3 or TRBV12-4 to TRBJ1-5, with D unclear. CDR3 size: 14 residues. V gave up 3 bases and J gave up 4 bases, with 10 bases separating them. CDR3 sequence reads: CASSFIGENQPQHF. The CDR3 nucleotides read TGTGCCAGCAGTTTTATCGGGGAGAATCAGCCCCAGCATTTT.

The chain links TRBV9 to TRBJ1-1; 10 nucleotides align to TRBD1. The CDR3 runs 17 residues. Germline CDR1 reads SGDLS; CDR2 reads YYNGEE. V trimming: 0 bases; J trimming: 6 bases; junction bases outside the gene matches: 11. The CDR3 loop reads CASSVEGQGGPGSEAFF. The CDR3 DNA reads TGTGCCAGCAGCGTAGAAGGACAGGGGGGTCCGGGCTCTGAAGCTTTCTTT.

V usage is TRBV14 and J usage is TRBJ1-1; no clear D gene. Germline V gene lookup returns CDR1 SGHDN and CDR2 FVKESK. The CDR3 has 15 residues. V was clipped by 4 bases and J by 4 bases, with 16 bases between them. CDR3 coding DNA: TGTGCCAGCAGCCTAAGGACGGGGATCATCACTGAAGCTTTCTTT. Protein product: CASSLRTGIITEAFF. Full variable domain (rest looked up from reference TRBV14 and TRBJ1-1): EAGVTQFPSHSVIEKGQTVTLRCDPISGHDNLYWYRRVMGKEIKFLLHFVKESKQDESGMPNNRFLAERTGGTYSTLKVQPAELEDSGVYFCASSLRTGIITEAFFGQGTRLTVV.

The V and J genes are TRBV20-1 and TRBJ2-3; D gene unclear. Germline CDR1 reads DFQATT; CDR2 reads SNEGSKA (reference sequence). The germline V and J ends were trimmed by 6 bases and 1 base, with 8 bases remaining between them. The CDR3 contains 12 residues. CDR3 in amino acids: CSAIGGTDTQYF. As DNA, the CDR3 is TGCAGTGCGATTGGAGGCACAGATACGCAGTATTTT.